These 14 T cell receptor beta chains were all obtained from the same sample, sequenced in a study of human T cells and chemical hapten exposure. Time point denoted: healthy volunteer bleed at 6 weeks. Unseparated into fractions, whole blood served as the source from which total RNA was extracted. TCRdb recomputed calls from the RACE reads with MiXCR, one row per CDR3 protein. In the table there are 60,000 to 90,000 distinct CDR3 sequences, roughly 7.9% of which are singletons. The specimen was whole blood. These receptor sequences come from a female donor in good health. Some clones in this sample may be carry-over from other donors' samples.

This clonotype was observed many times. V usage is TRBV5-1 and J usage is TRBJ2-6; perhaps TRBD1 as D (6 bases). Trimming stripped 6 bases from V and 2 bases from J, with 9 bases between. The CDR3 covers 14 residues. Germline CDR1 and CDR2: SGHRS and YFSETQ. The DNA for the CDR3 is TGCGCCAGCACTCGGACAGCTGGGGCCAACGTCCTGACTTTC. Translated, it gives CASTRTAGANVLTF.

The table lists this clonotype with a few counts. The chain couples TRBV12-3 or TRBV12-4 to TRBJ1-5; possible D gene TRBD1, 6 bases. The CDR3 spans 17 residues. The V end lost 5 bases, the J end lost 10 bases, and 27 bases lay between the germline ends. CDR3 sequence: CASSPHRGGAGPDPQHF. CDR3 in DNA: TGTGCCAGCAGTCCCCATAGGGGGGGCGCAGGTCCCGACCCCCAGCATTTT.

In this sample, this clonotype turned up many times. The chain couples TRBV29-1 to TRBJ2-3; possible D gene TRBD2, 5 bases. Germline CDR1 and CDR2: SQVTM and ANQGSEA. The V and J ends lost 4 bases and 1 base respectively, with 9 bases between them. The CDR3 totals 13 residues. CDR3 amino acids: CSVVRGGTDTQYF. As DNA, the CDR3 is TGCAGCGTTGTCCGGGGAGGCACAGATACGCAGTATTTT.

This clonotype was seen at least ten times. The CDR3 nucleotides read TGCAGCGCCCTGGGCCTAAAAAACTCTGGGGCCAACGTCCTGACTTTC. It encodes CSALGLKNSGANVLTF. The rearrangement uses TRBV29-1 and TRBJ2-6, with no clear D. CDR3 length equals 16 residues. V lost 7 bases and J 0 bases, leaving 16 bases between the germline ends. Germline V gives CDR1 SQVTM, CDR2 ANQGSEA.

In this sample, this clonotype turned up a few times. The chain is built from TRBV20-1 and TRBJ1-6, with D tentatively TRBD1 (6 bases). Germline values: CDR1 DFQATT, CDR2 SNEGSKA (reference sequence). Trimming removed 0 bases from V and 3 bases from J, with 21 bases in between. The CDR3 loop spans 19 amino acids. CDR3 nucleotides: TGCAGTGCTAGAGAGGGGCTAGGGCCGGGGGCTAGCTATAATTCACCCCTCCACTTT. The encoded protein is CSAREGLGPGASYNSPLHF.

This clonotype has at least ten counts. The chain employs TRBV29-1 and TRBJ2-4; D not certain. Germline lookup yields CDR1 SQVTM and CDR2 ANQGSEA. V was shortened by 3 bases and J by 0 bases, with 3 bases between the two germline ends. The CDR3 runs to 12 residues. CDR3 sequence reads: CSVDIAKNIQYF. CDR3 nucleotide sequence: TGCAGCGTTGACATAGCCAAAAACATTCAGTACTTC.

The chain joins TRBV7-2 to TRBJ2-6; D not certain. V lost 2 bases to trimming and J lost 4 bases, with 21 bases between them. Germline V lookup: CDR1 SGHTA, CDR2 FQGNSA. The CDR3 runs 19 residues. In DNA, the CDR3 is TGTGCCAGCAGCTTATTCCCCCCAGCCGTGGCGTCGGGGGCCAACGTCCTGACTTTC. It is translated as CASSLFPPAVASGANVLTF.

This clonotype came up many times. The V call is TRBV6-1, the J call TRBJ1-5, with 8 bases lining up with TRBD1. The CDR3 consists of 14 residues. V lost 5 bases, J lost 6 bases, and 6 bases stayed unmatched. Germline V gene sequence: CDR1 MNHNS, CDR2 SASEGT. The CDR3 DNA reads TGTGCCAGCAGTTGGACAGGGATGGGTCAGCCCCAGCATTTT. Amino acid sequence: CASSWTGMGQPQHF.

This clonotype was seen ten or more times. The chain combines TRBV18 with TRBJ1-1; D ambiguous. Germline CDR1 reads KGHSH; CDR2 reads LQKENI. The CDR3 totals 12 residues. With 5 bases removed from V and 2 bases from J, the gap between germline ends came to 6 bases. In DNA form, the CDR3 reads TGTGCCAGCTCAGGGGTTAACACTGAAGCTTTCTTT. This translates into CASSGVNTEAFF.

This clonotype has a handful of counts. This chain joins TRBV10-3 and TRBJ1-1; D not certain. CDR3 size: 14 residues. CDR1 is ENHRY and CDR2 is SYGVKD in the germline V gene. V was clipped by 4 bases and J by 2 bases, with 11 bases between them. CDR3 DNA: TGTGCCATCAGTGGGGCCGGGCGTAACACTGAAGCTTTCTTT. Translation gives CAISGAGRNTEAFF.

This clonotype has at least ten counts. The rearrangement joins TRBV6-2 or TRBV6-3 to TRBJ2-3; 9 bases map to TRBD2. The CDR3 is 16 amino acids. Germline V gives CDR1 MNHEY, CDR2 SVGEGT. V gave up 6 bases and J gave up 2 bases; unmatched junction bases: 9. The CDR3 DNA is TGTGCCAGCAGCAGGACTAGCGTTGGGTCCACAGATACGCAGTATTTT. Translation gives CASSRTSVGSTDTQYF.

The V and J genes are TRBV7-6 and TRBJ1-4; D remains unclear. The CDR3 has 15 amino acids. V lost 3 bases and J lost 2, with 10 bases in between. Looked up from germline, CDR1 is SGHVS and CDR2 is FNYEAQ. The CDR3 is CASSLVAGTNEKLFF. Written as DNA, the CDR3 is TGTGCCAGCAGCTTGGTGGCGGGCACTAATGAAAAACTGTTTTTT.

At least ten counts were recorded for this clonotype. The CDR3 bases are TGTGCCAGCAGCTCGCGTTGGGATGAAGCTTTCTTT. As protein: CASSSRWDEAFF. The chain couples TRBV5-6 to TRBJ1-1, with D unresolved. This CDR3 spans 12 amino acids. The germline CDR1 and CDR2 sequences are SGHDT and YYEEEE. V was shortened by 3 bases and J by 7 bases, with 10 bases between the two germline ends. The whole variable domain, remainder taken from reference TRBV5-6 and TRBJ1-1, is DAGVTQSPTHLIKTRGQQVTLRCSPKSGHDTVSWYQQALGQGPQFIFQYYEEEERQRGNFPDRFSGHQFPNYSSELNVNALLLGDSALYLCASSSRWDEAFFGQGTRLTVV.

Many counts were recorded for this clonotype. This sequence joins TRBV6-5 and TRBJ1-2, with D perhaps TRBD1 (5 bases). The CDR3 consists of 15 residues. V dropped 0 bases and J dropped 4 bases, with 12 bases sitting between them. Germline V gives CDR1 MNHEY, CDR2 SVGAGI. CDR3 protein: CASSYSVRVVYGYTF. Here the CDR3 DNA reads TGTGCCAGCAGTTACTCGGTCAGGGTTGTCTATGGCTACACCTTC.